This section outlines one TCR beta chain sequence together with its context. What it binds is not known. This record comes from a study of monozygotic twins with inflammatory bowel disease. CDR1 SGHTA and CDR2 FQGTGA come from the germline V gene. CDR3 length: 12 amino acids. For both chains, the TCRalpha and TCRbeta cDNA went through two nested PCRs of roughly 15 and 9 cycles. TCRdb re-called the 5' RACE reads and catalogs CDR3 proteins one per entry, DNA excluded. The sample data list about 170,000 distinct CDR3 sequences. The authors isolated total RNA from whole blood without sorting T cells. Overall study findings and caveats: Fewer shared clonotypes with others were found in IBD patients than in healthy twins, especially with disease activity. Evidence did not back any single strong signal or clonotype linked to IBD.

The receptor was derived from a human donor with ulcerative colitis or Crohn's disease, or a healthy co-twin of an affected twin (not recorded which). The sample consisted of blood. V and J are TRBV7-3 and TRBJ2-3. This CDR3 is CASSQSTDTQYF.